This T cell receptor (beta chain) was recovered during a study of a mutant IDH1 vaccine in newly diagnosed glioma. The V and J ends lost 7 bases and 2 bases respectively, with 8 bases between them. The germline CDR1 and CDR2 sequences are SEHNR and FQNEAQ (reference sequence). CDR3 length: 12 residues. Sequenced by immunoSEQ multiplex PCR; TCRdb stores in-frame clones only, minus some. The table includes over 75,000 clones, approximately 90% detected once. The sample's time point: baseline, week 1 (first vaccination visit). Treatment given: pre-vaccination baseline after standard-of-care therapy. The sample consisted of PBMCs, taken from a glioma patient treated with radiotherapy, temozolomide or both. The receptor was isolated from a woman aged 45-65 years with glioma. The chain has TRBV7-9 and TRBJ1-1; D gene ambiguous. The CDR3 DNA follows: TGTGCCAGCACGCAAGGTAACACTGAAGCTTTCTTT. It specifies CASTQGNTEAFF.